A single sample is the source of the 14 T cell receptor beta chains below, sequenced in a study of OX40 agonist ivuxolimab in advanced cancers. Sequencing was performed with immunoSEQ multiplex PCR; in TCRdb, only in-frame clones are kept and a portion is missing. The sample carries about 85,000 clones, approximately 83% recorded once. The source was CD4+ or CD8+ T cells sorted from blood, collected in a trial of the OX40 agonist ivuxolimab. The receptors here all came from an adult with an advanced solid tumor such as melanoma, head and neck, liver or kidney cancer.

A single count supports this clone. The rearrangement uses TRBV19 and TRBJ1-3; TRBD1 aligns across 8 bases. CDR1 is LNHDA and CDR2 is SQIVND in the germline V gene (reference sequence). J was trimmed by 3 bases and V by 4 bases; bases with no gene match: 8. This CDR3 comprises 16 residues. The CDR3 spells CASSKPGQDFGNTIYF. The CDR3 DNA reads TGTGCCAGTAGTAAACCGGGACAGGACTTTGGAAACACCATATATTTT.

CDR3: CASSLQGFRGYTF. CDR3 nucleotide sequence: TGTGCCAGCAGTTTGCAGGGTTTCAGGGGCTACACCTTC. The chain is built from TRBV11-2 and TRBJ1-2, with D possibly being TRBD1 (5 bases). The CDR3 consists of 13 residues. The V end was cut by 6 bases, the J end by 8 bases, with 16 bases between. Germline values: CDR1 SGHAT, CDR2 FQNNGV.

The CDR3 region is CAWSGSYEQYF. DNA of the CDR3: TGTGCCTGGAGTGGGTCCTACGAGCAGTACTTC. The chain carries TRBV30 and TRBJ2-7; D remains ambiguous. Germline CDR1 GTSNPN, CDR2 SVGIG (reference sequence). The length of the CDR3 is 11 residues. Trimming removed 1 base from V and 1 base from J, with 2 bases in between.

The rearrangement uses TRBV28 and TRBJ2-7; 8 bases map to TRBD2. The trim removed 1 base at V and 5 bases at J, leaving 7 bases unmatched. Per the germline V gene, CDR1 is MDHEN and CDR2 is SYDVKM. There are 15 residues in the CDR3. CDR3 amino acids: CASSLYGGASNEQYF. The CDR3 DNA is TGTGCCAGCAGTTTATACGGGGGGGCTTCCAACGAGCAGTACTTC. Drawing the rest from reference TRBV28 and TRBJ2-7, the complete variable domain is DVKVTQSSRYLVKRTGEKVFLECVQDMDHENMFWYRQDPGLGLRLIYFSYDVKMKEKGDIPEGYSVSREKKERFSLILESASTNQTSMYLCASSLYGGASNEQYFGPGTRLTVT.

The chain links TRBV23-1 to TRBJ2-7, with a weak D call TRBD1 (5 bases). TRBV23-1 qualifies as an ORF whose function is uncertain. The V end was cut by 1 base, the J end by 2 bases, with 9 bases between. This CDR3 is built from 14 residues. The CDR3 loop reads CASSQWNRPYEQYF. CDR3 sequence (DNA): TGCGCCAGCAGTCAATGGAACAGGCCCTACGAGCAGTACTTC.

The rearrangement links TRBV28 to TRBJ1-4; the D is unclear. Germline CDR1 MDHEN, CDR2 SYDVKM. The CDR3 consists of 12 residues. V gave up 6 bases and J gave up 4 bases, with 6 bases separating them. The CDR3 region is CASRRHNEKLFF. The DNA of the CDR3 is TGTGCCAGCAGAAGGCATAATGAAAAACTGTTTTTT.

The DNA of the CDR3 is TGTGCCAGCAGGGCCAGACTAGCGGGGGAGACCCAAGAGACCCAGTACTTC. Amino acid sequence: CASRARLAGETQETQYF. The chain carries TRBV21-1 and TRBJ2-5; the table's D call TRBD2 went unverified against the DNA. TRBV21-1 is listed as a pseudogene. The CDR3 extends over 17 amino acids.

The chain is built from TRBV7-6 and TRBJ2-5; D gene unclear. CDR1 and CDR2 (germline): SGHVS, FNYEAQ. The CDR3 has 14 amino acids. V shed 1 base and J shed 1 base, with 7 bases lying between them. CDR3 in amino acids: CASSLEPGQETQYF. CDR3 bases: TGTGCCAGCAGCTTAGAGCCGGGCCAAGAGACCCAGTACTTC.

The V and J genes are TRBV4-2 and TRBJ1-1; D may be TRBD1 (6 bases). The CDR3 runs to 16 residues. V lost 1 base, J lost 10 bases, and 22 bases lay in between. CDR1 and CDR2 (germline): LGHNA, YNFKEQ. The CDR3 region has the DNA TGTGCCAGCAGCCAAGCCCAACCGGGGGCAGGGAGAGGAGCTTTCTTT. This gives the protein CASSQAQPGAGRGAFF.

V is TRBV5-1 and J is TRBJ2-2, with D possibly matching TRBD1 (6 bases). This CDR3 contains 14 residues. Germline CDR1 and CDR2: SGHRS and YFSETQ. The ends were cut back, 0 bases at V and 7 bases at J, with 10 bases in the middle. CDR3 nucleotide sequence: TGCGCCAGCAGCTTGGACAGGGTTGGCGGGGAGCTGTTTTTT. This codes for CASSLDRVGGELFF.

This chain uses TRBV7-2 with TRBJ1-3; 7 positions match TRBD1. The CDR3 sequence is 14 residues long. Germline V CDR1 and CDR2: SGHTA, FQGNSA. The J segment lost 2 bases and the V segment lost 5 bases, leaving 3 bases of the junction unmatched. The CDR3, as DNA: TGTGCCAGCAGCACCGGGACAGCTGGAAACACCATATATTTT. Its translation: CASSTGTAGNTIYF.

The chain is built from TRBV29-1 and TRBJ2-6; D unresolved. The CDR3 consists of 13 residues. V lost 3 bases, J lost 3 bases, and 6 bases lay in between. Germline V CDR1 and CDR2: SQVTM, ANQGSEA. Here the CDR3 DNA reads TGCAGCGTTGAGGGGTATGGGGCCAACGTCCTGACTTTC. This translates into CSVEGYGANVLTF.

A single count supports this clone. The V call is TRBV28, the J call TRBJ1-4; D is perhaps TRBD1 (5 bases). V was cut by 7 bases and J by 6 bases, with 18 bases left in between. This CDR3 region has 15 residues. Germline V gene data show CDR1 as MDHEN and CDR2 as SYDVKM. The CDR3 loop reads CASTFHGAGDEKLFF. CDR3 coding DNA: TGTGCCAGCACCTTCCACGGGGCAGGCGATGAAAAACTGTTTTTT. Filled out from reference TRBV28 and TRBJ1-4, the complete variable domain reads DVKVTQSSRYLVKRTGEKVFLECVQDMDHENMFWYRQDPGLGLRLIYFSYDVKMKEKGDIPEGYSVSREKKERFSLILESASTNQTSMYLCASTFHGAGDEKLFFGSGTQLSVL.

In nucleotides, the CDR3 is TGTGCCAGCAGCCTACGGACAGGGGGGCAAGAGACCCAGTACTTC. Protein: CASSLRTGGQETQYF. The genes are TRBV5-4 and TRBJ2-5, with 10 bases lining up with TRBD1. The CDR3 is 15 residues long. Germline trimming cut 4 bases from V and 2 bases from J; bases unmatched to any gene: 5. Per the germline V gene, CDR1 is SGHNT and CDR2 is YYREEE (reference sequence).